This T cell receptor beta chain was obtained from a study of CD8 T cells in Susac syndrome. Purification of the CD8+ and CD4+ T cells relied on negative isolation, and TEMRA cells underwent FACS enrichment. RNA amounts of roughly 0.45 to 1 ug underwent reverse transcription with random hexamers. TCRdb called the immunoSEQ multiplex PCR reads again in MiXCR, with one record for every CDR3 protein. The sample consists of 250,000 to 350,000 distinct CDR3 sequences, around 92% of them appearing once. Sequencing input: CD4+ T cells from PBMCs. The source is a human donor with multiple sclerosis.

Here the CDR3 DNA reads TGTGCCAGCAGCGTTTCGGAGGGTAGGCGCGGCTACACCTTC. Its protein is CASSVSEGRRGYTF. The chain has TRBV25-1 and TRBJ1-2; D remains ambiguous. The CDR3 runs 14 residues. Germline CDR1 MGHDK, CDR2 SYGVNS. Trimming took 6 bases from V and 8 from J, leaving 19 bases between them.